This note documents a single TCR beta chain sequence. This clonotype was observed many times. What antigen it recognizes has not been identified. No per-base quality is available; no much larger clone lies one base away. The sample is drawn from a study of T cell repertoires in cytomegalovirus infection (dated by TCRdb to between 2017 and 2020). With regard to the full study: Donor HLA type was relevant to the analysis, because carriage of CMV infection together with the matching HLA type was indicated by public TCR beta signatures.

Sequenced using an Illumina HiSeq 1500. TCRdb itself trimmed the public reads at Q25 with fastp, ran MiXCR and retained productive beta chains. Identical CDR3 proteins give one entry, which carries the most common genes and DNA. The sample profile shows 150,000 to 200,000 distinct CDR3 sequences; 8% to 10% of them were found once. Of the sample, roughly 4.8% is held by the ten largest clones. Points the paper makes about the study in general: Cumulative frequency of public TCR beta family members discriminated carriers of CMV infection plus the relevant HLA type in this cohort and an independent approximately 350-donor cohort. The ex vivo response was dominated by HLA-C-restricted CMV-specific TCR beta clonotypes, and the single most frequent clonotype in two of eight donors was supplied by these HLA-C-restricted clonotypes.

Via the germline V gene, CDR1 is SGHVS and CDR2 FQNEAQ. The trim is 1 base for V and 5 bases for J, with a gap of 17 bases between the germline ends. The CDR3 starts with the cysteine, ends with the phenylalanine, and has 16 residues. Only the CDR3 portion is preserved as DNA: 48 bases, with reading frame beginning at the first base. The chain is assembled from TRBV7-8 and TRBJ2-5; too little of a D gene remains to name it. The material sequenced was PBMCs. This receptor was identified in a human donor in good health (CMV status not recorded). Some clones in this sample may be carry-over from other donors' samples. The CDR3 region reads CASSLVLNPMGETQYF. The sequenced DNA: TGTGCCAGCAGCTTAGTTTTGAACCCCATGGGGGAGACCCAGTACTTC.